The text below deals with one TCR beta chain. These data come from a study of blood T cell repertoires in COVID-19. Overall study: There were acute and convalescent COVID-19 samples, and they came from the United States, Italy and Spain. PBMCs, B-cell-depleted T cells, or T cells were the source of the cDNA or gDNA that made up the material.

In the authors' workflow: Amplification from reference gene primers served as the basis for estimated nucleated cell counts. Using immunoSEQ multiplex PCR, the repertoire was profiled, and TCRdb retains in-frame clones only, with some absent. For V, J and clone size, that table is used; D and trimming come from the DNA. Seen here are some 47,000 clones, around 80% observed once, and the top ten hold roughly 47%. Germline lookup yields CDR1 SGHAT and CDR2 FQNNGV. With 1 base removed from V and 3 bases from J, the gap between germline ends came to 7 bases. The CDR3 spans 13 residues. This receptor was taken from a human donor in a cohort sampled during active COVID-19. The rearrangement links TRBV11-2 to TRBJ2-7; D gene ambiguous. Source material: peripheral blood. CDR3 protein: CASSLGTGYEQYV. CDR3 bases: TGTGCCAGCAGCTTAGGAACCGGCTACGAGCAGTACGTC.